The 15 T cell receptor beta chains reported below all come from one sample, sequenced in a study of blood T cell repertoires in COVID-19. The data were produced by immunoSEQ multiplex PCR, yet TCRdb's version contains in-frame clones alone and is incomplete. Of 150,000 to 200,000 clones listed, around 87% were seen once; the top ten hold roughly 2.5%. The sample was peripheral blood. These receptors were collected from a man between 35 and 55 years old with active or convalescent COVID-19.

The chain recombines TRBV20-1 with TRBJ2-7, with unresolved D. Between the trimmed V and J ends, which lost 4 bases and 4 bases, there was a span of 8 bases. Per germline, CDR1 DFQATT and CDR2 SNEGSKA (reference sequence). This CDR3 comprises 11 residues. The CDR3 nucleotides are TGCAGTGCTAACAGAAAGTACGAGCAGTACTTC. Translating it yields CSANRKYEQYF.

V is TRBV12-3 or TRBV12-4 and J is TRBJ2-3; the D gene is possibly TRBD1 (6 bases). CDR3 size: 13 residues. V was shortened by 5 bases and J by 6 bases, with 12 bases between the two germline ends. CDR3 sequence: CASSRTVPDTQYF. As DNA, the CDR3 is TGTGCCAGCAGTCGGACAGTTCCTGATACGCAGTATTTT.

The chain combines TRBV9 with TRBJ1-1; 7 nucleotides align to TRBD1. Germline V gene lookup returns CDR1 SGDLS and CDR2 YYNGEE. V trimming: 3 bases; J trimming: 2 bases; junction bases outside the gene matches: 4. The CDR3 contains 14 residues. The CDR3 region has the DNA TGTGCCAGCAGCGCGGGACAGAGCAACACTGAAGCTTTCTTT. Its translation is CASSAGQSNTEAFF.

The genes are TRBV7-9 and TRBJ1-5; D gene uncertain. Germline V gene sequence: CDR1 SEHNR, CDR2 FQNEAQ (reference sequence). The CDR3 runs to 12 residues. V shed 4 bases and J shed 3 bases, with 4 bases lying between them. The CDR3 DNA sequence: TGTGCCAGCAGCTCCCACAATCAGCCCCAGCATTTT. Its translation is CASSSHNQPQHF. Combining the CDR3 with reference TRBV7-9 and TRBJ1-5 gives the whole variable domain DTGVSQNPRHKITKRGQNVTFRCDPISEHNRLYWYRQTLGQGPEFLTYFQNEAQLEKSRLLSDRFSAERPKGSFSTLEIQRTEQGDSAMYLCASSSHNQPQHFGDGTRLSIL.

The chain is built from TRBV5-4 and TRBJ1-3; 9 bases agree with TRBD1. CDR1 SGHNT and CDR2 YYREEE come from the germline V gene (reference sequence). Trimming took 2 bases from V and 0 from J; bases not matched to a gene: 6. The CDR3 runs 17 residues. CDR3 DNA sequence: TGTGCCAGCAGCTTTTCCGGGACAGGGTTCTCTGGAAACACCATATATTTT. Translating it yields CASSFSGTGFSGNTIYF.

V is TRBV19 and J is TRBJ1-3, with 7 bases fitting TRBD1. The CDR3 has 15 residues. The germline V gene has CDR1 LNHDA and CDR2 SQIVND (reference sequence). With 5 bases clipped from V and 3 bases from J, the junction kept 7 bases outside the gene matches. The CDR3 here is CASSSLDRVGNTIYF. The CDR3 nucleotides are TGTGCCAGTAGTTCGCTCGACAGGGTTGGAAACACCATATATTTT.

The chain recombines TRBV2 with TRBJ1-3; 7 bases map to TRBD1. The V segment lost 6 bases and the J segment 4 bases; nucleotides outside the gene matches: 6. Per germline, CDR1 SNHLY and CDR2 FYNNEI. This CDR3 has 14 amino acids. In DNA form, the CDR3 reads TGTGCCAGCAGGGAACAGGGGTTCGGAAACACCATATATTTT. Its protein product is CASREQGFGNTIYF.

The rearrangement links TRBV5-6 to TRBJ2-5; D is uncertain. V dropped 4 bases and J dropped 2 bases, with 6 bases sitting between them. This CDR3 is 12 amino acids long. CDR1 is SGHDT, CDR2 YYEEEE, per germline. In nucleotides, the CDR3 is TGTGCCAGCAGCGGGCAGCAAGAGACCCAGTACTTC. Translated: CASSGQQETQYF.

This clone was seen a few times. The V and J genes are TRBV30 and TRBJ1-2, with 7 bases that match TRBD1. Losses at the gene ends were 1 base for V and 3 bases for J; bases not matched to a gene: 2. This CDR3 has 13 amino acids. Germline V gives CDR1 GTSNPN, CDR2 SVGIG (reference sequence). CDR3: CAWSDQGDYGYTF. The CDR3 region has the DNA TGTGCCTGGAGTGATCAGGGGGACTATGGCTACACCTTC.

J is TRBJ2-5 and V is TRBV27; perhaps TRBD2 as D (6 bases). V lost 4 bases and J lost 7, with 22 bases in between. The germline CDR1 and CDR2 sequences are MNHEY and SMNVEV (reference sequence). The CDR3 runs to 16 residues. CDR3 nucleotide sequence: TGTGCCAGCAGTTCCACCGGGACTGCAGTTGGTTGGACCCAGTACTTC. Translating gives CASSSTGTAVGWTQYF.

V gene TRBV11-1 combines with J gene TRBJ2-5; 8 bases fit TRBD1. The CDR3 has 15 amino acids. V trimming: 2 bases; J trimming: 5 bases; junction bases outside the gene matches: 7. Germline lookup yields CDR1 SGHAT and CDR2 FQDESV (reference sequence). Written as DNA, the CDR3 is TGTGCCAGCAGCTTATCGACAGGGGTAGCGGAGACCCAGTACTTC. This translates into CASSLSTGVAETQYF.

The V call is TRBV19, the J call TRBJ2-1; TRBD2 matches at 11 bases. Germline V gives CDR1 LNHDA, CDR2 SQIVND (reference sequence). This CDR3 has 16 residues. The V and J ends lost 4 bases and 2 bases, in that order; junction bases with no gene match: 4. The DNA for the CDR3 is TGTGCCAGTAGTACGGGACTAGCGGCCCCCTACAATGAGCAGTTCTTC. It translates to CASSTGLAAPYNEQFF.

The sample holds one count of this clone. The chain couples TRBV18 to TRBJ1-1, with TRBD1 identical over 7 bases. With V trimmed by 3 bases and J by 3 bases, 10 bases remained unmatched. CDR1 is KGHSH, CDR2 LQKENI, per germline. The CDR3 has 16 residues. The CDR3 here is CASSPLRGQEYTEAFF. The CDR3 nucleotides read TGTGCCAGCTCACCTTTAAGAGGACAGGAGTACACTGAAGCTTTCTTT. Variable domain in full (rest from reference TRBV18 and TRBJ1-1): NAGVMQNPRHLVRRRGQEARLRCSPMKGHSHVYWYRQLPEEGLKFMVYLQKENIIDESGMPKERFSAEFPKEGPSILRIQQVVRGDSAAYFCASSPLRGQEYTEAFFGQGTRLTVV.

The J gene is TRBJ2-1, the V gene TRBV2, with 15 bases aligning to TRBD2. The germline V gene encodes CDR1 SNHLY and CDR2 FYNNEI. Trimming cost V 7 bases and J 4 bases; bases outside gene matches: 2. This CDR3 contains 15 residues. CDR3 protein: CASTGTSGGYNEQFF. DNA of the CDR3: TGTGCCAGCACCGGGACTAGCGGGGGGTACAATGAGCAGTTCTTC.

This chain joins TRBV4-3 and TRBJ2-5; D might be TRBD1 (6 bases). V lost 4 bases and J lost 3, with 9 bases in between. The germline CDR1 and CDR2 sequences are LGHNA and YSLEER. The CDR3 sequence is 13 residues long. The CDR3 here is CASSLRTEETQYF. The CDR3 coding sequence is TGCGCCAGCAGCCTCCGGACAGAAGAGACCCAGTACTTC.